This paragraph covers one T cell receptor beta chain sequence. Its antigen is unknown. The data belong to a study of CD8 T cells in Susac syndrome. General study findings and limits: It was acknowledged by the study that relatively few individuals were included in its TCR sequencing and HLA analysis.

The study used treatment-naive patients who had stable or active relapsing-remitting disease as multiple sclerosis controls. FACS was used to enrich TEMRA cells, whereas the CD8+ and CD4+ T cells were obtained by negative isolation. RNA totalling about 0.45 to 1 ug underwent reverse transcription with random hexamers. The method of amplification for TCR beta CDR3 was immunoSEQ multiplex PCR, covering 54 Vbeta and 13 Jbeta. TCRdb processed the immunoSEQ multiplex PCR reads anew with MiXCR; each CDR3 protein has one entry. The repertoire holds some 300,000 distinct CDR3 sequences, with 65% to 90% as singletons. The sequencing sample was made of CD8+ T cells from PBMCs. The TCR originated in a human donor with multiple sclerosis.

The CDR3 coding sequence is TGTGCCAGCAGTGGGACAGGGGGGAGTAAGGCTGGCTACACCTTC. As protein: CASSGTGGSKAGYTF. The rearrangement links TRBV2 to TRBJ1-2; 10 bases match TRBD1. Germline trimming cut 4 bases from V and 7 bases from J; bases unmatched to any gene: 9. The length of the CDR3 is 15 residues. CDR1 SNHLY and CDR2 FYNNEI come from the germline V gene.